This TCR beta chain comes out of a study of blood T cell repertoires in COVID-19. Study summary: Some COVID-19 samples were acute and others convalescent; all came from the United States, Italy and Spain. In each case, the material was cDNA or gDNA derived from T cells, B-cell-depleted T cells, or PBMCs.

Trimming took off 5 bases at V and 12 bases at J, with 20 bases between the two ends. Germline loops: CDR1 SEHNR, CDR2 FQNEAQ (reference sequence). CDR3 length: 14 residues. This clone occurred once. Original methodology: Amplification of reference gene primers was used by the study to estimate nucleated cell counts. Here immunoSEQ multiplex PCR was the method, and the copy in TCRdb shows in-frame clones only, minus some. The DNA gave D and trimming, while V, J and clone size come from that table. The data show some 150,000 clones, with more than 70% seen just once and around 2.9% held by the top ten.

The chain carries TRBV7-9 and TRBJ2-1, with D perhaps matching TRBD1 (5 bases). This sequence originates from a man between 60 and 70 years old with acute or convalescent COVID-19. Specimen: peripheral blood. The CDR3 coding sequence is TGTGCCAGCAGCCCGGACATACAACAATCACCGCAGTTCTTC. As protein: CASSPDIQQSPQFF.